The 24 T cell receptor beta chains in this list originate from one sample, sequenced in a study of shared clonotypes between healthy human individuals. Profiling relied on immunoSEQ multiplex PCR, and the TCRdb table lists in-frame clones only, not all of them. Here the sample spans 2 million to 2.5 million clones, more than 85% being singletons. The sequenced sample was naive CD4+ T cells from PBMCs. The subset denotes: CD45RA+ positively selected. Every receptor here comes from a man between 18 and 29 years old in good health. Some clones in this sample may be carry-over from other donors' samples.

The chain is built from TRBV2 and TRBJ1-3, with D uncertain. Germline lookup yields CDR1 SNHLY and CDR2 FYNNEI. The V end lost 7 bases, the J end lost 6 bases, and 4 bases lay between the germline ends. CDR3 length equals 10 residues. The CDR3 protein is CASKANTIYF. The CDR3 DNA is TGTGCCAGCAAAGCAAACACCATATATTTT.

The chain recombines TRBV4-3 with TRBJ2-1, with a possible D match to TRBD2 (5 bases). The CDR3 extends over 15 amino acids. V shed 1 base and J shed 1 base, with 8 bases lying between them. Germline lookup yields CDR1 LGHNA and CDR2 YSLEER. DNA of the CDR3: TGCGCCAGCAGCCAAGGCCCGGGATCCTACAATGAGCAGTTCTTC. This sequence encodes CASSQGPGSYNEQFF.

The genes are TRBV7-7 and TRBJ2-2, with TRBD2 as a possible D gene (5 bases). CDR3 length equals 13 residues. Trimming took off 4 bases at V and 4 bases at J, with 7 bases between the two ends. Germline assignment: CDR1 SSHAT and CDR2 FNYEAQ (reference sequence). For the CDR3, the DNA is TGTGCCAGCAGCTCCACTAGCACCGGGGAGCTGTTTTTT. Protein product: CASSSTSTGELFF.

The chain has TRBV5-1 and TRBJ1-2; D perhaps matches TRBD1 (6 bases). V was pared by 0 bases and J by 8 bases, with 14 bases between. The germline gives CDR1 SGHRS, CDR2 YFSETQ. This CDR3 contains 14 residues. The CDR3 sequence is CASSLGPTGTGYTF. The DNA of the CDR3 is TGCGCCAGCAGCTTGGGCCCGACAGGTACCGGCTACACCTTC.

The J gene is TRBJ2-4, the V gene TRBV11-3; 10 bases match TRBD1. The junction had 2 bases not matched to a gene; V was cut back by 5 bases and J by 1 base. The CDR3 totals 15 residues. In germline, CDR1 is SGHNT, CDR2 YENEEA. The CDR3 sequence is CASSVGQGAKNIQYF. In nucleotides, the CDR3 is TGTGCCAGCAGCGTGGGACAGGGGGCCAAAAACATTCAGTACTTC. The full variable domain, its missing parts supplied by reference TRBV11-3 and TRBJ2-4, is EAGVVQSPRYKIIEKKQPVAFWCNPISGHNTLYWYLQNLGQGPELLIRYENEEAVDDSQLPKDRFSAERLKGVDSTLKIQPAELGDSAVYLCASSVGQGAKNIQYFGAGTRLSVL.

The chain employs TRBV15 and TRBJ1-2; D is uncertain. Germline assignment: CDR1 LNHNV and CDR2 YYDKDF (reference sequence). Trimming left V 5 bases short and J 8 bases short, with 21 bases between. The CDR3 has 15 residues. The CDR3 sequence: CATSWAHAALAGYTF. The CDR3, as DNA: TGTGCCACCAGCTGGGCACACGCGGCGCTAGCCGGCTACACCTTC.

The chain recombines TRBV10-3 with TRBJ1-1; weak D call: TRBD1 (6 bases). CDR3 length: 15 residues. The ends were cut back, 4 bases at V and 1 base at J, with 13 bases in the middle. The germline V gene has CDR1 ENHRY and CDR2 SYGVKD. CDR3 sequence reads: CAISGSGQTNTEAFF. In DNA, the CDR3 is TGTGCCATCAGTGGATCCGGACAGACGAACACTGAAGCTTTCTTT.

This chain links TRBV7-2 with TRBJ2-7; 11 positions agree with TRBD2. CDR3 length: 16 amino acids. V dropped 6 bases and J dropped 1; count of bases not matched to a gene: 8. Germline loops: CDR1 SGHTA, CDR2 FQGNSA. The CDR3 loop reads CASRRLAGRGSYEQYF. Here the CDR3 DNA reads TGTGCCAGCAGGAGACTAGCGGGACGTGGGTCCTACGAGCAGTACTTC. Filled out from reference TRBV7-2 and TRBJ2-7, the complete variable domain reads GAGVSQSPSNKVTEKGKDVELRCDPISGHTALYWYRQSLGQGLEFLIYFQGNSAPDKSGLPSDRFSAERTGGSVSTLTIQRTQQEDSAVYLCASRRLAGRGSYEQYFGPGTRLTVT.

J is TRBJ1-6 and V is TRBV27, with TRBD1 identical over 10 bases. CDR1 and CDR2 (germline): MNHEY, SMNVEV (reference sequence). CDR3 size: 18 residues. Unmatched junction bases numbered 7, after V lost 5 bases and J lost 0 bases. The CDR3 sequence is CASSPGQGMSSYNSPLHF. The CDR3 coding sequence is TGTGCCAGCAGTCCGGGACAGGGGATGAGCTCCTATAATTCACCCCTCCACTTT.

The J gene is TRBJ2-7, the V gene TRBV7-9; 10 nucleotides align to TRBD2. This CDR3 spans 15 amino acids. The germline CDR1 and CDR2 sequences are SEHNR and FQNEAQ (reference sequence). Germline trimming cut 5 bases from V and 2 bases from J; bases unmatched to any gene: 6. CDR3 protein: CASSTPSGSPYEQYF. CDR3 bases: TGTGCCAGCAGCACTCCTAGCGGGAGTCCCTACGAGCAGTACTTC.

The rearrangement joins TRBV7-9 to TRBJ2-1; 13 bases fit TRBD2. The V gene's germline CDR1 is SEHNR and CDR2 FQNEAQ (reference sequence). J gave up 16 bases and V 4 bases, and 7 bases lay outside the gene matches. There are 13 residues in the CDR3. CDR3 in DNA: TGTGCCAGCAGCTCCTGGACTAGCGGGAGATCCTTCTTC. This encodes CASSSWTSGRSFF.

This clone came up once. This chain links TRBV28 with TRBJ2-1; the D gene is possibly TRBD2 (7 bases). Trimming stripped 6 bases from V and 4 bases from J, with 19 bases between. CDR1 is MDHEN and CDR2 is SYDVKM in the germline V gene. This CDR3 is 16 amino acids long. CDR3 in amino acids: CASSFTGLAAYNEQFF. The CDR3 DNA is TGTGCCAGCAGCTTTACAGGGCTAGCGGCATACAATGAGCAGTTCTTC.

The rearrangement uses TRBV7-8 and TRBJ1-5, with D maybe TRBD1 (5 bases). V lost 2 bases and J 6 bases, leaving 11 bases between the germline ends. Looked up from germline, CDR1 is SGHVS and CDR2 is FQNEAQ. This CDR3 comprises 14 residues. The CDR3 DNA reads as TGTGCCAGCAGCTTAACCGGGGGTGGTCAGCCCCAGCATTTT. Its protein is CASSLTGGGQPQHF.

The chain uses TRBV5-1 and TRBJ2-1, with TRBD2 matching over 9 bases. This CDR3 comprises 16 residues. Trimming removed 3 bases from V and 9 bases from J; junction bases left unmatched: 13. Germline V CDR1 and CDR2: SGHRS, YFSETQ. The CDR3 here is CASSYDGVAGAGEQFF. The CDR3 DNA reads as TGCGCCAGCAGCTATGACGGGGTAGCGGGAGCGGGTGAGCAGTTCTTC.

In its sample, this clone was seen a few times. V usage is TRBV19 and J usage is TRBJ2-5; TRBD2 matches at 7 bases. V gave up 1 base and J gave up 2 bases; unmatched junction bases: 10. Germline V gene lookup returns CDR1 LNHDA and CDR2 SQIVND (reference sequence). This CDR3 is built from 17 residues. CDR3 nucleotide sequence: TGTGCCAGTAGTATAGGAGCGGGACTTGGGTTGCAAGAGACCCAGTACTTC. The encoded protein is CASSIGAGLGLQETQYF.

The table lists this clone with a count of one. V usage is TRBV6-1 and J usage is TRBJ2-7; a weak D match, TRBD1 (6 bases). Trimming removed 5 bases from V and 5 bases from J, with 19 bases in between. The CDR3 loop spans 15 amino acids. The germline CDR1 and CDR2 sequences are MNHNS and SASEGT. The CDR3 sequence is CASSRGLGVRDEQYF. The CDR3 DNA reads TGTGCCAGCAGTAGGGGGTTGGGGGTTCGGGACGAGCAGTACTTC.

This clone occurred a few times. The chain links TRBV19 to TRBJ1-2; 9 bases agree with TRBD1. The CDR3 spans 15 residues. V shed 6 bases and J 9 bases; nucleotides not matched to a gene: 14. Germline values: CDR1 LNHDA, CDR2 SQIVND (reference sequence). The CDR3, as DNA: TGTGCCAGTAGCAGAGCTACGGGACAGGGTGGGAGCTACACCTTC. It is translated as CASSRATGQGGSYTF.

This clone was seen once. The CDR3 sequence: CAISDAIYPGWGNEQFF. DNA for the CDR3: TGTGCCATCAGTGACGCCATCTATCCTGGTTGGGGCAATGAGCAGTTCTTC. The chain couples TRBV10-3 to TRBJ2-1; D gene uncertain. V dropped 3 bases and J dropped 6 bases, with 21 bases sitting between them. Germline V gene data show CDR1 as ENHRY and CDR2 as SYGVKD. The CDR3 runs 17 residues.

This clone has only one observation. The chain has TRBV30 and TRBJ1-1, with D possibly being TRBD1 (6 bases). Trimming shortened V by 1 base and J by 0 bases, and 12 bases separated the two germline ends. The CDR3 covers 15 residues. The V gene's germline CDR1 is GTSNPN and CDR2 SVGIG (reference sequence). The CDR3 DNA is TGTGCCTGGAGTGCCCGGGACATAATGAACACTGAAGCTTTCTTT. Its protein is CAWSARDIMNTEAFF.

The V gene is TRBV28, the J gene TRBJ2-5, with TRBD1 matching 12 bases. In germline, CDR1 is MDHEN, CDR2 SYDVKM. The CDR3 has 16 amino acids. The V and J ends lost 7 bases and 6 bases, in that order; junction bases with no gene match: 12. The CDR3 is CASKQTGTGGGKTQYF. CDR3 DNA: TGTGCCAGCAAACAAACCGGGACAGGGGGCGGGAAGACCCAGTACTTC.

The V and J genes are TRBV7-9 and TRBJ1-2, with TRBD1 matching over 7 bases. Germline lookup yields CDR1 SEHNR and CDR2 FQNEAQ (reference sequence). This CDR3 has 15 residues. V was clipped by 4 bases and J by 0 bases; unmatched bases: 5. As DNA, the CDR3 is TGTGCCAGCAGCTCCGGGACAGAAGCTAACTATGGCTACACCTTC. Protein: CASSSGTEANYGYTF.

This clone appeared once. This chain joins TRBV6-1 and TRBJ2-3, with D possibly being TRBD2 (5 bases). Looked up from germline, CDR1 is MNHNS and CDR2 is SASEGT. The CDR3 is 16 residues long. The V end lost 3 bases, the J end lost 0 bases, and 13 bases lay between the germline ends. Here the CDR3 reads CASSDLEGGSTDTQYF. The DNA of the CDR3 is TGTGCCAGCAGTGACCTAGAAGGCGGGAGCACAGATACGCAGTATTTT.

The chain links TRBV7-9 to TRBJ2-3; no definite D call. V was pared by 6 bases and J by 0 bases, with 13 bases between. Looked up from germline, CDR1 is SEHNR and CDR2 is FQNEAQ (reference sequence). This CDR3 region has 15 residues. In DNA, the CDR3 is TGTGCCAGCAGGCCCCGGATTACTAGCACAGATACGCAGTATTTT. It translates to CASRPRITSTDTQYF.

This sequence joins TRBV5-8 and TRBJ2-5; the D is unclear. The CDR3 runs 13 residues. Trimming stripped 1 base from V and 2 bases from J, with 6 bases between. Germline CDR1 SGHTS, CDR2 YDEGEE. The DNA of the CDR3 is TGTGCCAGCAGCTTGCAACAGCAAGAGACCCAGTACTTC. This translates into CASSLQQQETQYF.